This entry is about one TCR beta chain. Its antigen is undetermined. CDR3 length: 16 residues. The V segment lost 6 bases and the J segment 7 bases; nucleotides outside the gene matches: 12. Germline CDR1 MNHNY, CDR2 SVGAGI (reference sequence). This record belongs to a study of cytomegalovirus exposure and HLA in healthy donors. Findings and limits, study-wide: Researchers had no immune exposure information except CMV serostatus available. Cytomegalovirus association was listed for 170 or so TCR beta chains. Later on, a genetic analysis was performed. It linked a missense variant in DCLRE1C with V- and J-gene trimming of TCR beta.

Primers: 60 Vbeta forward and 13 Jbeta reverse. Generated by immunoSEQ multiplex PCR, the TCRdb table keeps only in-frame clones and is missing some. The profile shows 150,000 to 200,000 clones, more than 60% of them singletons. The sequence was obtained from a woman aged 25-40 years in good health and CMV-seropositive. The rearrangement uses TRBV6-6 and TRBJ2-2; 9 bases are a match to TRBD2. Sequencing was performed on PBMCs. The CDR3: CASSAESGRFIGELFF. DNA for the CDR3: TGTGCCAGCAGCGCCGAAAGCGGGAGGTTTATCGGGGAGCTGTTTTTT.